This T cell receptor beta chain was obtained from a study of immune cell composition in non-small cell lung cancer. About this clone itself: Its matching antigen is unknown.

There are 11 residues in the CDR3. Between the trimmed V and J ends, which lost 2 bases and 3 bases, there was a span of 0 bases. Germline loops: CDR1 LNHDA, CDR2 SQIVND (reference sequence). Sequenced by immunoSEQ multiplex PCR; TCRdb stores in-frame clones only, minus some. The data contain several hundred clones, roughly 78% of them singletons. The normal lung sample lay at least 3 cm, and maximally far, from the tumour. The study, taken as a whole, reports: Adenocarcinomas with higher top tumour-associated clone frequency had more reactive TILs. Tumour-reactive clones were not shown to match dominant in vivo tumour clones. Tumour TCR-beta clonality showed no significant link to smoking pack-years. Squamous carcinomas (roughly 80%) more often had tumour-associated clones >0.5% than adenocarcinomas (roughly 35%).

The chain employs TRBV19 and TRBJ2-3; D is unresolved. The material sequenced was non-adjacent lung tissue. The clonotype originates from a human donor with non-small cell lung cancer. CDR3 DNA: TGTGCCAGTAGTATAACAGATACGCAGTATTTT. Amino acid sequence: CASSITDTQYF. The whole variable domain, filled in from reference TRBV19 and TRBJ2-3, reads DGGITQSPKYLFRKEGQNVTLSCEQNLNHDAMYWYRQDPGQGLRLIYYSQIVNDFQKGDIAEGYSVSREKKESFPLTVTSAQKNPTAFYLCASSITDTQYFGPGTRLTVL.